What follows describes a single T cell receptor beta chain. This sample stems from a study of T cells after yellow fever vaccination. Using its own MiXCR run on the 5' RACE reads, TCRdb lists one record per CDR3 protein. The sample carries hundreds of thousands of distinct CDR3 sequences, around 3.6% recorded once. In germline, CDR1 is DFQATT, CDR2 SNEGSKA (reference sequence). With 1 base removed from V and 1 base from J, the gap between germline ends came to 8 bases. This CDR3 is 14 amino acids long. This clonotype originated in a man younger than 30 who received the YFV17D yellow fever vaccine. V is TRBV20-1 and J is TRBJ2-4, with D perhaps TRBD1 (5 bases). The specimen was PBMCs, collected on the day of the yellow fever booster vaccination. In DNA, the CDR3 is TGCAGTGCTAGAGTTGCAGGGGCCAAAAACATTCAGTACTTC. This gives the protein CSARVAGAKNIQYF.